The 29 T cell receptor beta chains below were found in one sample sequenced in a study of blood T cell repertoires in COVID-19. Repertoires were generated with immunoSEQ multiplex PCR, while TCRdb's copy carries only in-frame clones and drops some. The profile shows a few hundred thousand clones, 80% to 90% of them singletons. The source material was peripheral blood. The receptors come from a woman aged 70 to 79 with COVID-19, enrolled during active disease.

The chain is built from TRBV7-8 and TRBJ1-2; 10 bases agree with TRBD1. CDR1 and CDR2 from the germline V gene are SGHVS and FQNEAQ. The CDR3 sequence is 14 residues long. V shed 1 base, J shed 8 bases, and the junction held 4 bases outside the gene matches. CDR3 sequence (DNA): TGTGCCAGCAGCTTAGGGGGGACAGGGGACGGCTACACCTTC. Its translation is CASSLGGTGDGYTF.

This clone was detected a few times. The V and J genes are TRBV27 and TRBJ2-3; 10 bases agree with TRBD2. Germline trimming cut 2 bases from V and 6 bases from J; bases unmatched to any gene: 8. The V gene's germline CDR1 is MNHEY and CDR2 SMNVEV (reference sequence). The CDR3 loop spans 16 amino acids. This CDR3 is CASSLRQRGGRDTQYF. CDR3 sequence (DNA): TGTGCCAGCAGTTTAAGGCAGCGGGGGGGCCGGGATACGCAGTATTTT.

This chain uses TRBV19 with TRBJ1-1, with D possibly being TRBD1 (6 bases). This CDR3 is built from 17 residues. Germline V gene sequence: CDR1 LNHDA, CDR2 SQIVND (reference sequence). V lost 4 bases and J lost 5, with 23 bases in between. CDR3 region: CASSSPGAHALSTEAFF. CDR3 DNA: TGTGCCAGTAGTAGCCCAGGGGCGCATGCGTTGAGTACTGAAGCTTTCTTT.

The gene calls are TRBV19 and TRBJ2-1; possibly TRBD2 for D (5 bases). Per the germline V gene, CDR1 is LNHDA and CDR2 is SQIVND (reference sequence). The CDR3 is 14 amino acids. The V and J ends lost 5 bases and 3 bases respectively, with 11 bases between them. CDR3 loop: CASSLGLYYNEQFF. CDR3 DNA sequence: TGTGCCAGTAGTTTAGGACTGTACTACAATGAGCAGTTCTTC.

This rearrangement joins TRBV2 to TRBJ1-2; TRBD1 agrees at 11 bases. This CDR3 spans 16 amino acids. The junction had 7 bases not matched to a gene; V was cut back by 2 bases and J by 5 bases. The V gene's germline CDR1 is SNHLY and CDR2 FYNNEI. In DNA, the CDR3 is TGTGCCAGCAGTGAAATGAGGACAGGGGGCTGGTATGGCTACACCTTC. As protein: CASSEMRTGGWYGYTF.

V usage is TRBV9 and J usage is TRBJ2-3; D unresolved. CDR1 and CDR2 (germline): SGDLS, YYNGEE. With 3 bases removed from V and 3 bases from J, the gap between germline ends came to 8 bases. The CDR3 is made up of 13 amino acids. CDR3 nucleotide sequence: TGTGCCAGCAGCGGAGAAGTGACAGATACGCAGTATTTT. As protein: CASSGEVTDTQYF.

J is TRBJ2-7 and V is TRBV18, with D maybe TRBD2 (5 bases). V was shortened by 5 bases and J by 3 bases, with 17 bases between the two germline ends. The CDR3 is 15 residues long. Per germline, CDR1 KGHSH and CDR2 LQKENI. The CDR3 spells CASSTIGLGSYEQYF. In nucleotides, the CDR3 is TGTGCCAGCTCAACTATAGGACTGGGAAGCTACGAGCAGTACTTC.

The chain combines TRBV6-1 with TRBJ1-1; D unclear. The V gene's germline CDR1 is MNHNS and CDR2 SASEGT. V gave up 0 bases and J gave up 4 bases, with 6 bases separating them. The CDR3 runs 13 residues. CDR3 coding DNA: TGTGCCAGCAGTGAAGCTTCGGGCACTGAAGCTTTCTTT. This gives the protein CASSEASGTEAFF.

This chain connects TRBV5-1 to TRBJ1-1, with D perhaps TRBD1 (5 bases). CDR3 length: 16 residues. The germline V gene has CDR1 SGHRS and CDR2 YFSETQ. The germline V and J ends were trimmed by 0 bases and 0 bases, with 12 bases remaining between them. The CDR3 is CASSLGTQLMNTEAFF. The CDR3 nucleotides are TGCGCCAGCAGCTTGGGGACACAACTTATGAACACTGAAGCTTTCTTT.

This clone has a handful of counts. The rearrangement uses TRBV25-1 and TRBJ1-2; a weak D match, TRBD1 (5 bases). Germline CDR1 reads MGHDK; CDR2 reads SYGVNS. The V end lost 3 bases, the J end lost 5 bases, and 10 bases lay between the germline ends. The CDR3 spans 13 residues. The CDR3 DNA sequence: TGTGCCAGCAGTGACCGAGCAGGGTATGGCTACACCTTC. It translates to CASSDRAGYGYTF.

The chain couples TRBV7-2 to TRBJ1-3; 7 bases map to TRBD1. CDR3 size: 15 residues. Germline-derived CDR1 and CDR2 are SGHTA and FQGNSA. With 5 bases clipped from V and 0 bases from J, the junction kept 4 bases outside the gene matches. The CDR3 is CASSGQESSGNTIYF. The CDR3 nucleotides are TGTGCCAGCAGCGGACAGGAGAGCTCTGGAAACACCATATATTTT.

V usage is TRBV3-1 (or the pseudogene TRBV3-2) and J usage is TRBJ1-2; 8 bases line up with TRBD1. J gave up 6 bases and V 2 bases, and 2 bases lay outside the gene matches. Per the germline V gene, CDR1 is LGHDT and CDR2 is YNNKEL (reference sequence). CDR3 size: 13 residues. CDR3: CASSQQGAHGYTF. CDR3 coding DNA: TGTGCCAGCAGCCAACAGGGGGCACATGGCTACACCTTC.

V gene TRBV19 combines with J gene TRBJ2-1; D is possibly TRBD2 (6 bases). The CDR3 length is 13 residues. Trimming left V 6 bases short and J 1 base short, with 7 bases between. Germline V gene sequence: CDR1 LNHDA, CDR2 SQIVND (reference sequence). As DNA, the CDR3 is TGTGCCAGTAGCCGGGAGTCCTACAATGAGCAGTTCTTC. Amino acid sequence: CASSRESYNEQFF.

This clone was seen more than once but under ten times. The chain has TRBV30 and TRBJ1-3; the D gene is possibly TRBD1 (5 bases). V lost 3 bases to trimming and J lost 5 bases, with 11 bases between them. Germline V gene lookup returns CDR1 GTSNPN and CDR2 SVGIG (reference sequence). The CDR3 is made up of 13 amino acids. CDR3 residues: CAWRGDSRNTIYF. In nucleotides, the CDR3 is TGTGCCTGGAGAGGAGACAGTAGAAACACCATATATTTT.

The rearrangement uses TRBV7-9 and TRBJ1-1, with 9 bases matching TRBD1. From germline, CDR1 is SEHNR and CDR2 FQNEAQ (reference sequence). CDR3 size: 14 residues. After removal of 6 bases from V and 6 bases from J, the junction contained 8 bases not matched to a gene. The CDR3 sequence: CASSFRDRDSEAFF. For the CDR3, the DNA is TGTGCCAGCAGTTTCCGGGACAGGGACTCTGAAGCTTTCTTT.

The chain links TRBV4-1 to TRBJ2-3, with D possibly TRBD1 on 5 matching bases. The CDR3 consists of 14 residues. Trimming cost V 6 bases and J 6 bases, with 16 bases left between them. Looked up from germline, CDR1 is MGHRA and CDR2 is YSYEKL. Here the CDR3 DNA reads TGCGCCAGCAGTGGGGCCCAAGACGCGGATACGCAGTATTTT. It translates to CASSGAQDADTQYF.

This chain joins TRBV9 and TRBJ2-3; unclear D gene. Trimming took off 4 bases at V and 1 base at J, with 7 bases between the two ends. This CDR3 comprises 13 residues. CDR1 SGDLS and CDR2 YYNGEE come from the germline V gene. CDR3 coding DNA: TGTGCCAGCAGCCGCTCAGGCACAGATACGCAGTATTTT. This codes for CASSRSGTDTQYF.

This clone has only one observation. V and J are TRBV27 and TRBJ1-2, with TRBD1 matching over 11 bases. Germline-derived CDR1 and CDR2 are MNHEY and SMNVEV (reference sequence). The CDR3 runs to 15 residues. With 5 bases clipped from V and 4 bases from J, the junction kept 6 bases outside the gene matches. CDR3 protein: CASSPPGTGGYGYTF. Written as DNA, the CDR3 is TGTGCCAGCAGTCCCCCAGGGACAGGGGGCTATGGCTACACCTTC.

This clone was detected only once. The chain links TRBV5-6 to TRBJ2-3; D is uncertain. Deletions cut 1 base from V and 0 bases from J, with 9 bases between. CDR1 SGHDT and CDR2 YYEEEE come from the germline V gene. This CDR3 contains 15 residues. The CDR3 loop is CASSLNGLSTDTQYF. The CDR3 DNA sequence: TGTGCCAGCAGCTTGAACGGTCTTAGCACAGATACGCAGTATTTT.

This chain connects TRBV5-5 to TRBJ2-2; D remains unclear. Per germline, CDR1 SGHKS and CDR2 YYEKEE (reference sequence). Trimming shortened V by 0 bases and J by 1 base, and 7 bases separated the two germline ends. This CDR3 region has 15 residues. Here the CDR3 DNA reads TGTGCCAGCAGCTTGGTGGCAGGGAACACCGGGGAGCTGTTTTTT. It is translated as CASSLVAGNTGELFF.

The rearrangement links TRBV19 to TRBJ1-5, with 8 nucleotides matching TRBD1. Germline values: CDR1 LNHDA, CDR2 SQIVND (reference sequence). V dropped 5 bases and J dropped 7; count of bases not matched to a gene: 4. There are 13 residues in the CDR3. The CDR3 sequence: CASSPGQGQPQHF. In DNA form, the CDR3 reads TGTGCCAGTAGTCCAGGACAGGGCCAGCCCCAGCATTTT.

CDR3 region: CASSQEQRGGTDTQYF. CDR3 coding DNA: TGTGCCAGCAGCCAAGAACAGCGGGGGGGCACAGATACGCAGTATTTT. This chain connects TRBV4-2 to TRBJ2-3; 9 nucleotides match TRBD2. This CDR3 spans 16 amino acids. In germline, CDR1 is LGHNA, CDR2 YNFKEQ. The V gene end was trimmed by 0 bases and the J gene end by 1 base; junction bases not matched to a gene: 2.

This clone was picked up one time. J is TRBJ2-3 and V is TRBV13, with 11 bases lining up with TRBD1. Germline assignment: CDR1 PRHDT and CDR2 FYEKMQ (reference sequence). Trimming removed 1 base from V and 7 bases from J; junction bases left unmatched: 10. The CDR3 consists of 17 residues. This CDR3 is CASSLAGTGGRGNTQYF. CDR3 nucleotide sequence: TGTGCCAGCAGCTTAGCCGGGACAGGGGGTAGAGGGAATACGCAGTATTTT.

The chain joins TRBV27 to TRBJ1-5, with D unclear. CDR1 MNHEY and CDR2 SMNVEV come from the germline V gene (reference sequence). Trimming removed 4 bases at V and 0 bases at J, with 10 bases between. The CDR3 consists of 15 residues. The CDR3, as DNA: TGTGCCAGCAGTTCTGCCCGACTTAGCAATCAGCCCCAGCATTTT. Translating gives CASSSARLSNQPQHF.

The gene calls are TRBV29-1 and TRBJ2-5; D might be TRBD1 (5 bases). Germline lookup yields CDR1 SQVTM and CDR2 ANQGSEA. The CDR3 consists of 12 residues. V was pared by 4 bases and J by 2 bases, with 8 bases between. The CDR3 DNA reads TGCAGCGTTGCAGGGTGGCAAGAGACCCAGTACTTC. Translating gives CSVAGWQETQYF.

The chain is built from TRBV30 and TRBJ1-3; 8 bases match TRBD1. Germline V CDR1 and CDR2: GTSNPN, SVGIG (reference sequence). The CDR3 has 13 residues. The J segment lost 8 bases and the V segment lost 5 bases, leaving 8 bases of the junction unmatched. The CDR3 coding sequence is TGTGCCTGGGGACAGGGAATCGGAGACACCATATATTTT. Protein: CAWGQGIGDTIYF.

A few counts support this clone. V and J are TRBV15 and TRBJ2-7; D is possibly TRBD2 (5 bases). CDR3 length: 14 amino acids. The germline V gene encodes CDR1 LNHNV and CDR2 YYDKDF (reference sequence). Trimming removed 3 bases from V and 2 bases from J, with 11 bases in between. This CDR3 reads CATSSDLRAYEQYF. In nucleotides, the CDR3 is TGTGCCACCAGCAGTGACCTGAGGGCCTACGAGCAGTACTTC.

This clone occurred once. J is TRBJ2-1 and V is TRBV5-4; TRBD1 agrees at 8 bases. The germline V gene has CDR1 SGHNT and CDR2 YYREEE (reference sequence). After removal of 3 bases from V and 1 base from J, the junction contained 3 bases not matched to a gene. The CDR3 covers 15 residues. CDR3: CASSSRQGSYNEQFF. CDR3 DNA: TGTGCCAGCAGCTCCCGACAGGGGTCCTACAATGAGCAGTTCTTC.

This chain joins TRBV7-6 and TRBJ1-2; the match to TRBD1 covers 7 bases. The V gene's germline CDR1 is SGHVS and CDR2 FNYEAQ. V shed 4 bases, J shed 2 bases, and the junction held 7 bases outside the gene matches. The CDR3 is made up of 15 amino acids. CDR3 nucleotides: TGTGCCAGCAGCTCAATACAGGGGATGAACTATGGCTACACCTTC. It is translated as CASSSIQGMNYGYTF.